Listed here are 15 T cell receptor beta chains from one sample, sequenced in a study of spatial heterogeneity in lung cancer (dated by TCRdb to the late 2010s). The sample's time point label is to be understood as: sample taken at primary tumor resection. Without any cell sorting, TCR sequencing was performed on whole RNA extracted either from tumor and nontumor lung tissue or from cryopreserved PBMC samples. The library was prepared using 5' RACE. Sequencing used a NextSeq 500. TCRdb passed the public sequencing reads through fastp at Q25 and MiXCR, retaining productive beta sequences. Here each entry gathers all rows of one CDR3 protein and keeps the most common genes and DNA. Present in this sample are about 36,000 distinct CDR3 sequences, roughly 5.5% of which were seen just once. The top ten clonotypes cover 29% of the sample. The specimen comprised PBMCs, sampled at surgery. Every receptor here comes from a female donor with early-stage non-small cell lung cancer.

V usage is TRBV5-1 and J usage is TRBJ2-2; D possibly corresponds to TRBD1 (7 bases). V lost 1 base and J lost 3, with 13 bases in between. CDR3 length: 16 amino acids. Germline V gene sequence: CDR1 SGHRS, CDR2 YFSETQ. CDR3 loop: CASSLQGGEYTGELFF. The CDR3 bases are TGCGCCAGCAGCTTGCAGGGGGGCGAGTACACCGGGGAGCTGTTTTTT.

In its sample, this clonotype was seen a few times. The gene calls are TRBV2 and TRBJ1-1, with TRBD1 as a possible D gene (6 bases). Germline loops: CDR1 SNHLY, CDR2 FYNNEI. This CDR3 spans 14 amino acids. Trimming left V 7 bases short and J 5 bases short, with 17 bases between. CDR3 loop: CASTKGGAETEAFF. The CDR3 nucleotides are TGTGCCAGCACCAAAGGGGGGGCTGAGACTGAAGCTTTCTTT.

V is TRBV20-1 and J is TRBJ2-7; TRBD1 might be the D (6 bases). The ends were cut back, 2 bases at V and 0 bases at J, with 14 bases in the middle. The CDR3 totals 15 residues. CDR1 and CDR2 from the germline V gene are DFQATT and SNEGSKA (reference sequence). The DNA of the CDR3 is TGCAGTGCTAGAAGACAGGCCTCAGGCTCCTACGAGCAGTACTTC. Its protein is CSARRQASGSYEQYF.

The chain joins TRBV5-4 to TRBJ2-3, with TRBD2 as a possible D gene (5 bases). V lost 3 bases and J 2 bases, leaving 16 bases between the germline ends. The CDR3 covers 16 residues. Per germline, CDR1 SGHNT and CDR2 YYREEE (reference sequence). The CDR3 region has the DNA TGTGCCAGCAGCTCCGGGCGACTACCCCTCACAGATACGCAGTATTTT. Its protein is CASSSGRLPLTDTQYF.

This clonotype showed up many times. V gene TRBV2 combines with J gene TRBJ1-6; D not resolved. Trimming pared 3 bases from V and 7 bases from J, leaving 13 bases between. CDR3 length: 15 residues. Germline CDR1 and CDR2: SNHLY and FYNNEI. In DNA, the CDR3 is TGTGCCAGCAGTGACGAGGCAGCATCAAATTCACCCCTCCACTTT. Its protein product is CASSDEAASNSPLHF.

This clonotype was seen only a few times. The chain links TRBV11-2 to TRBJ1-1, with no clear D. The CDR3 spans 14 residues. From germline, CDR1 is SGHAT and CDR2 FQNNGV. V lost 2 bases, J lost 4 bases, and 11 bases lay in between. The CDR3, as DNA: TGTGCCAGCAGCTTACGCGCAGAGCGCACTGAAGCTTTCTTT. Translation: CASSLRAERTEAFF.

This clonotype was detected many times. The chain uses TRBV29-1 and TRBJ2-3; unclear D gene. From germline, CDR1 is SQVTM and CDR2 ANQGSEA. Trimming removed 0 bases from V and 3 bases from J, with 13 bases in between. There are 15 residues in the CDR3. Here the CDR3 DNA reads TGCAGCGTTGAAGATCCTCGACGGAAAACAGATACGCAGTATTTT. Translated, it gives CSVEDPRRKTDTQYF.

This clonotype occurred many times. This chain uses TRBV20-1 with TRBJ2-6; no definite D call. The V end lost 0 bases, the J end lost 0 bases, and 12 bases lay between the germline ends. Germline V CDR1 and CDR2: DFQATT, SNEGSKA (reference sequence). This CDR3 spans 17 amino acids. This CDR3 is CSARDAGRNSGANVLTF. The CDR3, as DNA: TGCAGTGCTAGAGACGCCGGCCGAAACTCTGGGGCCAACGTCCTGACTTTC.

This clonotype was found many times. This chain links TRBV7-2 with TRBJ2-7; the D gene is possibly TRBD1 (6 bases). V lost 4 bases, J lost 4 bases, and 8 bases lay in between. The germline gives CDR1 SGHTA, CDR2 FQGNSA. CDR3 length equals 12 residues. In DNA, the CDR3 is TGTGCCAGCAGCTGGACAGTATACGAGCAGTACTTC. This codes for CASSWTVYEQYF.

Ten or more counts support this clonotype. The chain is built from TRBV7-9 and TRBJ2-7; 11 positions match TRBD2. CDR3 size: 14 residues. V dropped 2 bases and J dropped 6; count of bases not matched to a gene: 3. CDR1 is SEHNR, CDR2 FQNEAQ, per germline (reference sequence). CDR3 bases: TGTGCCAGCAGCTTAAGTCTAGCGGGGGGCGAGCAGTACTTC. Residues: CASSLSLAGGEQYF.

This clonotype has ten or more counts. The chain couples TRBV4-1 to TRBJ2-3; no definite D call. This CDR3 has 16 amino acids. V lost 0 bases and J 1 base, leaving 11 bases between the germline ends. The germline CDR1 and CDR2 sequences are MGHRA and YSYEKL. The CDR3, as DNA: TGCGCCAGCAGCCAAGATCCAGGTGCGGGCACAGATACGCAGTATTTT. Amino acid sequence: CASSQDPGAGTDTQYF.

Ten or more counts support this clonotype. V usage is TRBV29-1 and J usage is TRBJ2-7, with D perhaps assigned TRBD1 or TRBD2 (5 bases each). The CDR3 contains 12 residues. CDR1 is SQVTM, CDR2 ANQGSEA, per germline. V lost 7 bases and J 0 bases, leaving 10 bases between the germline ends. Written as DNA, the CDR3 is TGCAGCGGCCGGGGCAGCTCCTACGAGCAGTACTTC. Residues: CSGRGSSYEQYF.

This clonotype was counted many times. The chain couples TRBV6-1 to TRBJ1-5; D is uncertain. V lost 6 bases, J lost 1 base, and 16 bases lay in between. CDR3 length: 16 residues. Per the germline V gene, CDR1 is MNHNS and CDR2 is SASEGT. CDR3: CASRFMPTESNQPQHF. CDR3 nucleotide sequence: TGTGCCAGCAGATTCATGCCAACGGAGAGCAATCAGCCCCAGCATTTT.

This clonotype was seen ten or more times. The V and J genes are TRBV10-3 and TRBJ2-7; tentative D call: TRBD2 (6 bases). The CDR3 length is 12 residues. V was cut by 11 bases and J by 5 bases, with 16 bases left in between. The germline V gene has CDR1 ENHRY and CDR2 SYGVKD. CDR3 sequence reads: CAREHPRDEQYF. As DNA, the CDR3 is TGTGCCCGGGAGCACCCTCGGGACGAGCAGTACTTC.

This sequence joins TRBV14 and TRBJ2-7, with D possibly TRBD1 on 5 matching bases. The germline CDR1 and CDR2 sequences are SGHDN and FVKESK. Deletions cut 1 base from V and 2 bases from J, with 9 bases between. CDR3 length equals 14 residues. CDR3 DNA sequence: TGTGCCAGCAGCCAAGCAGGCAGGGCCTACGAGCAGTACTTC. Amino acid sequence: CASSQAGRAYEQYF.